Below, 24 T cell receptor beta chains from the same sample are listed, as sequenced in a study of blood T cell repertoires in COVID-19. TCRdb keeps only in-frame clones here, not all; method: immunoSEQ multiplex PCR. This repertoire shows over 120,000 clones, roughly four fifths found once; its top ten account for 4%. Sequencing was performed on peripheral blood. The receptors were gathered from a woman between 55 and 75 years old with acute or convalescent COVID-19.

V gene TRBV4-3 combines with J gene TRBJ1-6; TRBD1 matches 7 bases. The germline gives CDR1 LGHNA, CDR2 YSLEER. The V segment lost 5 bases and the J segment 10 bases; nucleotides outside the gene matches: 5. This CDR3 contains 13 residues. Written as DNA, the CDR3 is TGCGCCAGCAGCTTGACAGGGCGCTCACCCCTCCACTTT. It is translated as CASSLTGRSPLHF.

The genes are TRBV28 and TRBJ2-3; 7 bases fit TRBD1. The junction had 6 bases not matched to a gene; V was cut back by 6 bases and J by 9 bases. This CDR3 is built from 12 residues. Germline CDR1 and CDR2: MDHEN and SYDVKM. The CDR3 DNA follows: TGTGCCAGCAGCCCACAGGGGAAAACGCAGTATTTT. It encodes CASSPQGKTQYF.

The chain joins TRBV7-2 to TRBJ1-5, with D possibly matching TRBD1 (5 bases). V dropped 1 base and J dropped 6 bases, with 13 bases sitting between them. This CDR3 contains 15 residues. The V gene's germline CDR1 is SGHTA and CDR2 FQGNSA. Here the CDR3 reads CASSLGPTGVQPQHF. CDR3 DNA sequence: TGTGCCAGCAGCTTAGGACCGACGGGGGTTCAGCCCCAGCATTTT.

The chain couples TRBV2 to TRBJ2-3, with 12 nucleotides matching TRBD2. This CDR3 has 13 residues. The V and J ends lost 4 bases and 11 bases, in that order; junction bases with no gene match: 4. CDR1 and CDR2 (germline): SNHLY, FYNNEI. In nucleotides, the CDR3 is TGTGCCAGCAGTGGACTAGCGGGAGACCGGCAGTATTTT. Translated: CASSGLAGDRQYF.

The count of this clone is one. The chain joins TRBV15 to TRBJ2-5; D is perhaps TRBD1 (6 bases). V shed 1 base and J shed 3 bases, with 12 bases lying between them. The germline CDR1 and CDR2 sequences are LNHNV and YYDKDF (reference sequence). The CDR3 runs to 15 residues. The CDR3 nucleotides are TGTGCCACCAGCAGAGGAACACGGACAGAAGAGACCCAGTACTTC. This sequence encodes CATSRGTRTEETQYF.

CDR3 coding DNA: TGTGCCAGCAGCCCTGGGACTAGCGGGTCGGATGAGCAGTTCTTC. It codes for CASSPGTSGSDEQFF. The rearrangement uses TRBV3-1 (or the pseudogene TRBV3-2) and TRBJ2-1; the match to TRBD2 covers 12 bases. Germline V gene data show CDR1 as LGHDT and CDR2 as YNNKEL (reference sequence). CDR3 size: 15 residues. With 4 bases clipped from V and 8 bases from J, the junction kept 6 bases outside the gene matches.

The chain links TRBV7-2 to TRBJ2-1; the match to TRBD2 covers 7 bases. CDR1 is SGHTA, CDR2 FQGNSA, per germline. The CDR3 has 16 amino acids. Trimming removed 4 bases from V and 2 bases from J; junction bases left unmatched: 8. The CDR3 nucleotides read TGTGCCAGCAGCTCGAGCGGGATCCTCACCTACAATGAGCAGTTCTTC. Translating it yields CASSSSGILTYNEQFF.

This clone showed up just once. The chain recombines TRBV11-2 with TRBJ1-1, with D unclear. The CDR3 is 12 amino acids. V lost 4 bases, J lost 5 bases, and 8 bases lay in between. Germline V CDR1 and CDR2: SGHAT, FQNNGV. The chain's CDR3 is CASSSARTEAFF. CDR3 coding DNA: TGTGCCAGCAGCTCCGCGAGGACTGAAGCTTTCTTT.

The rearrangement uses TRBV11-3 and TRBJ2-7; 7 nucleotides line up with TRBD2. CDR1 and CDR2 (germline): SGHNT, YENEEA. After removal of 5 bases from V and 5 bases from J, the junction contained 3 bases not matched to a gene. There are 12 residues in the CDR3. This CDR3 is CASSPRGDEQYF. In DNA form, the CDR3 reads TGTGCCAGCAGCCCCCGGGGGGACGAGCAGTACTTC.

This chain connects TRBV9 to TRBJ2-2; D might be TRBD2 (7 bases). In germline, CDR1 is SGDLS, CDR2 YYNGEE. This CDR3 spans 19 amino acids. The V end was cut by 1 base, the J end by 4 bases, with 23 bases between. CDR3 loop: CASSVRREMGGLGTGELFF. The CDR3 bases are TGTGCCAGCAGCGTACGTCGGGAGATGGGGGGGCTGGGCACCGGGGAGCTGTTTTTT.

This sequence joins TRBV11-3 and TRBJ2-1, with TRBD1 identical over 9 bases. The V segment lost 5 bases and the J segment 0 bases; nucleotides outside the gene matches: 2. Germline V CDR1 and CDR2: SGHNT, YENEEA. The CDR3 extends over 15 amino acids. CDR3 region: CASSLTGGSYNEQFF. CDR3 bases: TGTGCCAGCAGCCTGACAGGGGGCTCCTACAATGAGCAGTTCTTC.

The chain combines TRBV11-2 with TRBJ2-1, with D perhaps TRBD1 (5 bases). The length of the CDR3 is 15 residues. Trimming pared 2 bases from V and 8 bases from J, leaving 16 bases between. Germline CDR1 is SGHAT and CDR2 is FQNNGV. The CDR3 DNA reads TGTGCCAGCAGCTTACGAGCAGGGTATTCCTATGAGCAGTTCTTC. It is translated as CASSLRAGYSYEQFF.

J is TRBJ1-1 and V is TRBV5-8; D may be TRBD1 (5 bases). Trimming left V 3 bases short and J 0 bases short, with 9 bases between. Germline CDR1 SGHTS, CDR2 YDEGEE. This CDR3 contains 14 residues. The CDR3 DNA reads TGTGCCAGCAGCTACGGGGGGTTGAACACTGAAGCTTTCTTT. This gives the protein CASSYGGLNTEAFF.

This chain connects TRBV2 to TRBJ2-5, with TRBD1 matching 11 bases. Germline assignment: CDR1 SNHLY and CDR2 FYNNEI. J lost 2 bases, V lost 6 bases, and 5 bases had no gene match. This CDR3 contains 15 residues. CDR3 region: CASSLDRGPQETQYF. In DNA, the CDR3 is TGTGCCAGCAGCCTGGACAGGGGGCCACAAGAGACCCAGTACTTC.

The chain carries TRBV5-4 and TRBJ2-1, with D possibly TRBD1 on 6 matching bases. Germline CDR1 SGHNT, CDR2 YYREEE (reference sequence). The CDR3 length is 15 residues. Trimming removed 4 bases at V and 2 bases at J, with 13 bases between. For the CDR3, the DNA is TGTGCCAGCAGCAAAGGGGGAGTCGCCTACAATGAGCAGTTCTTC. Its translation: CASSKGGVAYNEQFF.

This chain links TRBV28 with TRBJ2-2, with no clear D. CDR3 length equals 13 residues. Germline CDR1 and CDR2: MDHEN and SYDVKM. The ends were cut back, 3 bases at V and 8 bases at J, with 10 bases in the middle. CDR3 sequence: CASSLEIGGELFF. The CDR3 DNA follows: TGTGCCAGCAGTTTGGAAATCGGGGGGGAGCTGTTTTTT.

The chain links TRBV10-3 to TRBJ2-3, with a possible D match to TRBD2 (6 bases). The germline gives CDR1 ENHRY, CDR2 SYGVKD. Between the trimmed V and J ends, which lost 6 bases and 6 bases, there was a span of 13 bases. The CDR3 is 13 residues long. The CDR3 bases are TGTGCCATCAGCAGGGACTTGCAGGATACGCAGTATTTT. Its protein product is CAISRDLQDTQYF.

The V and J genes are TRBV7-3 and TRBJ2-5, with D maybe TRBD1 (5 bases). Germline values: CDR1 SGHTA, CDR2 FQGTGA. CDR3 length: 15 residues. Trimming removed 4 bases from V and 5 bases from J, with 17 bases in between. The CDR3 sequence is CASSSSGARRETQYF. The CDR3 DNA reads as TGTGCCAGCAGCTCTAGTGGGGCCAGACGGGAGACCCAGTACTTC.

V is TRBV28 and J is TRBJ1-6, with 7 bases matching TRBD1. The CDR3 totals 15 residues. Trimming removed 7 bases from V and 3 bases from J; junction bases left unmatched: 6. Germline V gene data show CDR1 as MDHEN and CDR2 as SYDVKM. CDR3 amino acids: CASTYRQGYNSPLHF. The CDR3 DNA is TGTGCCAGCACCTATCGACAGGGCTATAATTCACCCCTCCACTTT.

This chain links TRBV29-1 with TRBJ1-2; TRBD1 matches at 9 bases. CDR1 is SQVTM and CDR2 is ANQGSEA in the germline V gene. This CDR3 is built from 14 residues. Trimming removed 5 bases from V and 8 bases from J; junction bases left unmatched: 12. The CDR3 DNA reads as TGCAGCGTTCATCCCCGGGACAGGGTTCAAGGCTACACCTTC. It yields the protein CSVHPRDRVQGYTF. Complete variable domain (other parts from reference TRBV29-1 and TRBJ1-2): SAVISQKPSRDICQRGTSLTIQCQVDSQVTMMFWYRQQPGQSLTLIATANQGSEATYESGFVIDKFPISRPNLTFSTLTVSNMSPEDSSIYLCSVHPRDRVQGYTFGSGTRLTVV.

The J gene is TRBJ2-1, the V gene TRBV19; 7 nucleotides match TRBD2. This CDR3 comprises 14 residues. Germline V gives CDR1 LNHDA, CDR2 SQIVND (reference sequence). Unmatched junction bases numbered 9, after V lost 5 bases and J lost 8 bases. CDR3 in amino acids: CASSEGGGLDEQFF. The DNA for the CDR3 is TGTGCCAGTAGTGAAGGCGGGGGACTTGATGAGCAGTTCTTC. Variable domain in full (rest from reference TRBV19 and TRBJ2-1): DGGITQSPKYLFRKEGQNVTLSCEQNLNHDAMYWYRQDPGQGLRLIYYSQIVNDFQKGDIAEGYSVSREKKESFPLTVTSAQKNPTAFYLCASSEGGGLDEQFFGPGTRLTVL.

V is TRBV6-5 and J is TRBJ1-3; no firm D call. The CDR3 totals 14 residues. CDR1 and CDR2 (germline): MNHEY, SVGAGI. Trimming removed 6 bases from V and 4 bases from J, with 13 bases in between. DNA for the CDR3: TGTGCCAGCAGCCAAACTTCAACCGGAAACACCATATATTTT. Protein sequence: CASSQTSTGNTIYF.

The J gene is TRBJ2-1, the V gene TRBV5-1; 11 nucleotides agree with TRBD2. The CDR3 sequence is 15 residues long. Germline V gene data show CDR1 as SGHRS and CDR2 as YFSETQ. V was clipped by 1 base and J by 5 bases; unmatched bases: 2. The CDR3 DNA reads as TGCGCCAGCAGCTTGTTACTAGCGGGGGACAATGAGCAGTTCTTC. Its protein product is CASSLLLAGDNEQFF.

The chain links TRBV29-1 to TRBJ2-1; 8 positions match TRBD2. Germline lookup yields CDR1 SQVTM and CDR2 ANQGSEA. This CDR3 region has 15 residues. The V gene end was trimmed by 0 bases and the J gene end by 3 bases; junction bases not matched to a gene: 4. Here the CDR3 reads CSVEDEGLVYNEQFF. In DNA, the CDR3 is TGCAGCGTTGAAGATGAGGGACTAGTCTACAATGAGCAGTTCTTC.